Sequencing of this T cell receptor beta chain was carried out in a study of cytomegalovirus exposure and HLA in healthy donors. The study ran its PCR with 60 Vbeta and 13 Jbeta primers. The table came from immunoSEQ multiplex PCR; TCRdb's copy has only in-frame clones and leaves some out. The sample includes some 150,000 clones, roughly 80% of them seen just once. The CDR3 is 13 amino acids. Germline V gene lookup returns CDR1 SQVTM and CDR2 ANQGSEA. Trimming stripped 7 bases from V and 0 bases from J, with 12 bases between. Samples came from healthy bone marrow donors. General observations from the study: Researchers reported in a later analysis that common viral pathogens appeared linked to several top clusters. CMV serostatus was the sole immune exposure information available.

In the case of this clone: The target antigen is unknown.

The rearrangement uses TRBV29-1 and TRBJ2-5, with a tentative D call TRBD1 (5 bases). The sample taken for sequencing was PBMCs. The TCR was taken from a woman between 18 and 30 years old in good health and CMV-seronegative. The CDR3 sequence is CSAHDRYQETQYF. CDR3 bases: TGCAGCGCCCACGACAGATACCAAGAGACCCAGTACTTC.